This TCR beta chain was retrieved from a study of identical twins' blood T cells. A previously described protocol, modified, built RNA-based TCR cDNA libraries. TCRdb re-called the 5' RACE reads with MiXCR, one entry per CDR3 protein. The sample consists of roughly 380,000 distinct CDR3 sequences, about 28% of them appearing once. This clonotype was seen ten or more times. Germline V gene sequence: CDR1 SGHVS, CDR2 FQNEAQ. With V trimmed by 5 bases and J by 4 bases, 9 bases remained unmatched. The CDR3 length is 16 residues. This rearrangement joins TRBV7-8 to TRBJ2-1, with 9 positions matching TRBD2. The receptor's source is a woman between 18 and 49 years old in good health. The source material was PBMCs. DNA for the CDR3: TGTGCCAGCAGCCCTCCCCCTAGCGGGGTTTACAATGAGCAGTTCTTC. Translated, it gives CASSPPPSGVYNEQFF.